This TCR beta chain was obtained from a study of beta chain features in type 1 diabetes. Points from the study as a whole: When VDJ junctions were examined, type 1 diabetes patients showed fewer insertions and more deletions. Across patients, naive, central memory and Treg TCRB repertoires exhibited apparently greater similarity than was observed across healthy donors.

Points on this clone: The antigen is undetermined. The same CDR3 is also encoded by other DNA sequences in this sample.

Sequencing targeted expressed TCRB transcripts, as all isolated RNA had been reverse transcribed. Each sample of naive, central memory or regulatory T cells had, on average, approximately 4 million reads. Profiled with immunoSEQ multiplex PCR; TCRdb holds only in-frame clones, not every one. Of hundreds of thousands of clones listed, approximately 30% are singletons. CD45RO/CCR7/CD25/CD127/CD95/CD27 separated CD4+ naive, central memory, regulatory and stem cell-like memory cells by sorting. The V gene's germline CDR1 is SNHLY and CDR2 FYNNEI. J gave up 6 bases and V 6 bases, and 2 bases lay outside the gene matches. The CDR3 is 12 amino acids.

The source of this sequence is a man aged 18 to 29 in good health. The specimen was naive CD4+ T cells from blood. The chain is built from TRBV2 and TRBJ2-3, with 8 bases that match TRBD1. CDR3 in amino acids: CASRDRGDTQYF. CDR3 nucleotides: TGTGCCAGCAGAGACAGGGGCGATACGCAGTATTTT.